These 17 T cell receptor beta chains originate from one sample sequenced in a study of OX40 agonist ivuxolimab in advanced cancers. The assay was immunoSEQ multiplex PCR, and TCRdb's table has in-frame clones only and misses some. This sample yields approximately 43,000 clones, of which 70% to 90% are seen a single time; around 0.5% belongs to the top ten. The sequencing here drew on CD4+ or CD8+ T cells sorted from blood, taken in a trial of the OX40 agonist ivuxolimab. The receptors derive from an adult with an advanced solid tumor such as melanoma, head and neck, liver or kidney cancer.

This clone is a singleton in its sample. V is TRBV5-1 and J is TRBJ2-2, with D unclear. Trimming took off 2 bases at V and 0 bases at J, with 8 bases between the two ends. CDR1 SGHRS and CDR2 YFSETQ come from the germline V gene. The CDR3 is 15 residues long. CDR3 sequence (DNA): TGCGCCAGCAGCTTCGGTAGCCCGAACACCGGGGAGCTGTTTTTT. It specifies CASSFGSPNTGELFF.

The chain uses TRBV11-3 and TRBJ2-7; 13 nucleotides agree with TRBD2. Germline CDR1 is SGHNT and CDR2 is YENEEA. J lost 4 bases, V lost 4 bases, and 7 bases had no gene match. The CDR3 extends over 16 amino acids. The CDR3 here is CASSSLMTSGGYEQYF. The DNA of the CDR3 is TGTGCCAGCAGCTCCCTGATGACTAGCGGGGGGTACGAGCAGTACTTC.

CDR3 loop: CSVVPGAGRNYGYTF. DNA for the CDR3: TGCAGCGTTGTCCCGGGGGCAGGGCGGAACTATGGCTACACCTTC. The rearrangement joins TRBV29-1 to TRBJ1-2; possibly TRBD1 for D (6 bases). Germline V gene lookup returns CDR1 SQVTM and CDR2 ANQGSEA. Trimming removed 4 bases at V and 2 bases at J, with 17 bases between. The CDR3 covers 15 residues.

The genes are TRBV6-6 and TRBJ2-1; D possibly corresponds to TRBD2 (7 bases). CDR1 and CDR2 (germline): MNHNY, SVGAGI (reference sequence). The CDR3 covers 16 residues. The V gene lost 4 bases and the J gene lost 0 bases, with 13 bases spanning the gap. The CDR3: CASSLRGGSSYNEQFF. CDR3 nucleotides: TGTGCCAGCAGTTTACGCGGGGGCAGCTCCTACAATGAGCAGTTCTTC.

In DNA, the CDR3 is TGCAGCGTTGAGGCGGGGACAGATACGCAGTATTTT. Protein sequence: CSVEAGTDTQYF. This sequence joins TRBV29-1 and TRBJ2-3; possibly TRBD2 for D (6 bases). Per germline, CDR1 SQVTM and CDR2 ANQGSEA. Trimming pared 3 bases from V and 3 bases from J, leaving 7 bases between. The CDR3 has 12 amino acids.

The chain carries TRBV11-2 and TRBJ1-6; TRBD1 might be the D (6 bases). Germline lookup yields CDR1 SGHAT and CDR2 FQNNGV. Trimming cost V 1 base and J 7 bases, with 11 bases left between them. The CDR3 contains 15 residues. The CDR3 DNA sequence: TGTGCCAGCAGCTTAGGTCTACAGGGCAATTCACCCCTCCACTTT. Residues: CASSLGLQGNSPLHF. The complete variable domain, with remaining parts taken from reference TRBV11-2 and TRBJ1-6, reads EAGVAQSPRYKIIEKRQSVAFWCNPISGHATLYWYQQILGQGPKLLIQFQNNGVVDDSQLPKDRFSAERLKGVDSTLKIQPAKLEDSAVYLCASSLGLQGNSPLHFGNGTRLTVT.

DNA of the CDR3: TGTGCCAGCAGCATAGGCGACAGGATTTCCTACGAGCAGTACTTC. This sequence encodes CASSIGDRISYEQYF. The chain carries TRBV11-3 and TRBJ2-5; perhaps TRBD1 as D (6 bases). The J call may be mistaken, given a closer DNA end match to TRBJ2-7. CDR3 size: 15 residues. CDR1 SGHNT and CDR2 YENEEA come from the germline V gene.

The chain is built from TRBV19 and TRBJ1-6; a possible D gene is TRBD1 (5 bases). V was pared by 1 base and J by 4 bases, with 5 bases between. Germline V gene lookup returns CDR1 LNHDA and CDR2 SQIVND (reference sequence). The CDR3 has 14 amino acids. This CDR3 reads CASSIGQYNSPLHF. Here the CDR3 DNA reads TGTGCCAGTAGTATAGGACAGTATAATTCACCCCTCCACTTT.

The gene calls are TRBV5-6 and TRBJ2-3; 8 bases are a match to TRBD1. The CDR3 length is 13 residues. J gave up 5 bases and V 4 bases, and 3 bases lay outside the gene matches. Germline V gene lookup returns CDR1 SGHDT and CDR2 YYEEEE. The CDR3 protein is CASSLDREDTQYF. CDR3 nucleotide sequence: TGTGCCAGCAGCCTGGACAGGGAAGATACGCAGTATTTT.

The J gene is TRBJ1-2, the V gene TRBV27; perhaps TRBD1 as D (6 bases). The V gene's germline CDR1 is MNHEY and CDR2 SMNVEV (reference sequence). The CDR3 has 17 amino acids. The germline V and J ends were trimmed by 3 bases and 4 bases, with 21 bases remaining between them. The CDR3 loop is CASSFGVGAGDSYGYTF. The CDR3 region has the DNA TGTGCCAGCAGTTTTGGAGTCGGGGCAGGGGACTCCTATGGCTACACCTTC.

In its sample, this clone was seen once. This rearrangement joins TRBV11-3 to TRBJ1-6; the match to TRBD1 covers 8 bases. CDR3 length: 14 amino acids. Trimming cost V 1 base and J 7 bases; bases outside gene matches: 0. CDR1 is SGHNT and CDR2 is YENEEA in the germline V gene. The CDR3 reads CASSLGQGNSPLHF. CDR3 in DNA: TGTGCCAGCAGCTTAGGACAGGGGAATTCACCCCTCCACTTT. Combining the CDR3 with reference TRBV11-3 and TRBJ1-6 gives the whole variable domain EAGVVQSPRYKIIEKKQPVAFWCNPISGHNTLYWYLQNLGQGPELLIRYENEEAVDDSQLPKDRFSAERLKGVDSTLKIQPAELGDSAVYLCASSLGQGNSPLHFGNGTRLTVT.

The chain couples TRBV4-1 to TRBJ2-3, with D perhaps being TRBD1 or TRBD2 (5 bases each). Germline V gene lookup returns CDR1 MGHRA and CDR2 YSYEKL. This CDR3 is 14 amino acids long. Trimming removed 6 bases at V and 0 bases at J, with 10 bases between. The CDR3 loop reads CASRTGQSTDTQYF. Written as DNA, the CDR3 is TGCGCCAGCAGAACGGGGCAGAGCACAGATACGCAGTATTTT.

A note on this clone: The junction and the germline gene differ at one end; a read error may be behind it. The gene calls are TRBV7-7 and TRBJ2-2; 10 bases map to TRBD1. The germline V gene encodes CDR1 SSHAT and CDR2 FNYEAQ (reference sequence). The CDR3 totals 16 residues. CDR3 amino acids: CASSSGRDRGAGELFF. The CDR3 region has the DNA TGTGCTAGCAGCTCCGGCCGGGACAGGGGCGCCGGGGAGCTGTTTTTT.

The V gene is TRBV2, the J gene TRBJ2-3; 9 bases agree with TRBD2. From germline, CDR1 is SNHLY and CDR2 FYNNEI. This CDR3 comprises 15 residues. V trimming: 6 bases; J trimming: 4 bases; junction bases outside the gene matches: 8. The CDR3 DNA reads as TGTGCCAGCAGACGGGGAACTAGCGGGTCAGATACGCAGTATTTT. It yields the protein CASRRGTSGSDTQYF.

CDR3 in amino acids: CASSSPRGTEAFF. The CDR3 DNA follows: TGCGCCAGCAGCTCACCCCGGGGCACTGAAGCTTTCTTT. The chain links TRBV5-1 to TRBJ1-1; D call uncertain. V dropped 3 bases and J dropped 4 bases, with 10 bases sitting between them. The CDR3 extends over 13 amino acids. The germline CDR1 and CDR2 sequences are SGHRS and YFSETQ.

This sequence joins TRBV6-1 and TRBJ2-7; a weak D match, TRBD1 (6 bases). The CDR3 sequence is 16 residues long. In germline, CDR1 is MNHNS, CDR2 SASEGT. V lost 0 bases and J lost 5, with 17 bases in between. The chain's CDR3 is CASSEAGNRVNHEQYF. DNA of the CDR3: TGTGCCAGCAGTGAAGCGGGGAACAGGGTTAACCACGAGCAGTACTTC.

The chain couples TRBV18 to TRBJ1-2; weak D call: TRBD1 (5 bases). The CDR3 consists of 14 residues. The germline CDR1 and CDR2 sequences are KGHSH and LQKENI. The V end was cut by 2 bases, the J end by 0 bases, with 7 bases between. Here the CDR3 reads CASSPAGTNYGYTF. The DNA of the CDR3 is TGTGCCAGCTCACCAGCAGGGACTAACTATGGCTACACCTTC.